This TCR beta chain was captured by sequencing in a study of control samples from healthy donors and cancer patients. The V end was cut by 3 bases, the J end by 5 bases, with 16 bases between. The CDR3 has 14 amino acids. Germline V gene sequence: CDR1 GTSNPN, CDR2 SVGIG (reference sequence). Sequencing used immunoSEQ multiplex PCR; TCRdb keeps in-frame clones, though not all of them. The repertoire holds tens of thousands of clones, with approximately 70% as singletons. This clone was found many times. The specimen sequenced was formalin-fixed, paraffin-embedded tissue. The chain joins TRBV30 to TRBJ1-1, with a weak D call TRBD1 (5 bases). This TCR derives from a male donor with melanoma. CDR3 DNA sequence: TGTGCCTGGAGCCTCCAGGGAAGGTTGACTGAAGCTTTCTTT. It codes for CAWSLQGRLTEAFF.